The 19 T cell receptor beta chains below come from one sample, sequenced in a study of CD8 T cells in ankylosing spondylitis. TCRdb re-called the 5' RACE reads through MiXCR, storing one row per CDR3 protein. The data hold approximately 35,000 distinct CDR3 sequences, with over 12% observed a single time. The sample comprised blood. Receptors were obtained from a male donor with ankylosing spondylitis or in good health (not recorded which).

This rearrangement joins TRBV7-3 to TRBJ2-4; TRBD1 aligns across 7 bases. Trimming removed 5 bases from V and 1 base from J; junction bases left unmatched: 5. Germline CDR1 and CDR2: SGHTA and FQGTGA. The CDR3 consists of 15 residues. The CDR3 sequence is CASSRSGGAKNIQYF. The DNA for the CDR3 is TGTGCCAGCAGCCGATCAGGGGGTGCCAAAAACATTCAGTACTTC.

The V gene is TRBV11-2, the J gene TRBJ1-4; possibly TRBD1 for D (5 bases). The V and J ends lost 4 bases and 8 bases respectively, with 14 bases between them. The germline V gene has CDR1 SGHAT and CDR2 FQNNGV. CDR3 length: 14 residues. In DNA form, the CDR3 reads TGTGCCAGCAGCTCTCGGCAGGGAGGGGAAAAACTGTTTTTT. Translated: CASSSRQGGEKLFF. Drawing the rest from reference TRBV11-2 and TRBJ1-4, the complete variable domain is EAGVAQSPRYKIIEKRQSVAFWCNPISGHATLYWYQQILGQGPKLLIQFQNNGVVDDSQLPKDRFSAERLKGVDSTLKIQPAKLEDSAVYLCASSSRQGGEKLFFGSGTQLSVL.

This clonotype was counted a few times. The chain couples TRBV20-1 to TRBJ2-1; D perhaps matches TRBD2 (6 bases). The CDR3 consists of 16 residues. The V gene lost 0 bases and the J gene lost 1 base, with 13 bases spanning the gap. Per the germline V gene, CDR1 is DFQATT and CDR2 is SNEGSKA (reference sequence). The DNA of the CDR3 is TGCAGTGCTAGAGAAGCGGGCAGGGCTTCCTACAATGAGCAGTTCTTC. Translated, it gives CSAREAGRASYNEQFF.

This clonotype has more than one count but fewer than ten. V is TRBV5-1 and J is TRBJ1-1, with no clear D. Germline loops: CDR1 SGHRS, CDR2 YFSETQ. The CDR3 is 15 residues long. The V gene lost 1 base and the J gene lost 1 base, with 11 bases spanning the gap. The CDR3 DNA follows: TGCGCCAGCAGCTTGTGGGGAGGGCGGAACACTGAAGCTTTCTTT. It specifies CASSLWGGRNTEAFF.

This clonotype was detected a few times. The chain uses TRBV29-1 and TRBJ1-1; a possible D gene is TRBD1 (5 bases). Germline-derived CDR1 and CDR2 are SQVTM and ANQGSEA. Trimming shortened V by 2 bases and J by 10 bases, and 17 bases separated the two germline ends. CDR3 size: 13 residues. CDR3 protein: CSVEIGGREVAFF. Here the CDR3 DNA reads TGCAGCGTTGAAATCGGCGGCAGGGAGGTAGCTTTCTTT.

The chain couples TRBV6-2 or TRBV6-3 to TRBJ2-4; 8 bases map to TRBD2. CDR1 is MNHEY, CDR2 SVGEGT, per germline. The J segment lost 0 bases and the V segment lost 6 bases, leaving 4 bases of the junction unmatched. CDR3 size: 15 residues. In nucleotides, the CDR3 is TGTGCCAGCAGCCGCGGGAGGCTAGCCAAAAACATTCAGTACTTC. Its translation: CASSRGRLAKNIQYF.

This clonotype showed up just a few times. The chain carries TRBV5-1 and TRBJ2-1; D ambiguous. CDR3 length equals 12 residues. Germline CDR1 SGHRS, CDR2 YFSETQ. Trimming shortened V by 0 bases and J by 7 bases, and 5 bases separated the two germline ends. CDR3 in amino acids: CASSLVANEQFF. As DNA, the CDR3 is TGCGCCAGCAGCTTGGTTGCGAATGAGCAGTTCTTC.

This chain joins TRBV5-1 and TRBJ2-3, with 9 nucleotides matching TRBD2. Looked up from germline, CDR1 is SGHRS and CDR2 is YFSETQ. V lost 0 bases to trimming and J lost 7 bases; unmatched junction nucleotides: 12. The length of the CDR3 is 17 residues. CDR3 DNA sequence: TGCGCCAGCAGCTTGGTCCCTAGCGGGAACAACGCTTATACGCAGTATTTT. Protein sequence: CASSLVPSGNNAYTQYF. The variable domain in full, completed from reference TRBV5-1 and TRBJ2-3, reads KAGVTQTPRYLIKTRGQQVTLSCSPISGHRSVSWYQQTPGQGLQFLFEYFSETQRNKGNFPGRFSGRQFSNSRSEMNVSTLELGDSALYLCASSLVPSGNNAYTQYFGPGTRLTVL.

V gene TRBV7-2 combines with J gene TRBJ2-3; 7 positions match TRBD1. This CDR3 has 14 residues. In germline, CDR1 is SGHTA, CDR2 FQGNSA. V dropped 5 bases and J dropped 1; count of bases not matched to a gene: 3. This CDR3 reads CASSLGQGTDTQYF. The CDR3 nucleotides read TGTGCCAGCAGCCTCGGACAGGGCACAGATACGCAGTATTTT.

J is TRBJ2-3 and V is TRBV20-1; D perhaps matches TRBD2 (6 bases). Germline V CDR1 and CDR2: DFQATT, SNEGSKA (reference sequence). V lost 6 bases to trimming and J lost 0 bases, with 19 bases between them. The CDR3 is 16 amino acids. The CDR3: CSALAGGTSSTDTQYF. CDR3 sequence (DNA): TGCAGTGCCCTTGCTGGGGGGACTTCTAGCACAGATACGCAGTATTTT.

This clonotype has only a few counts. The chain carries TRBV7-8 and TRBJ1-3, with D unresolved. V shed 5 bases and J shed 0 bases, with 8 bases lying between them. The CDR3 runs 14 residues. In germline, CDR1 is SGHVS, CDR2 FQNEAQ. In nucleotides, the CDR3 is TGTGCCAGCAGCCCTTGGGGCTCTGGAAACACCATATATTTT. This sequence encodes CASSPWGSGNTIYF.

The rearrangement joins TRBV20-1 to TRBJ2-5, with TRBD2 identical over 7 bases. This CDR3 is built from 16 residues. CDR1 is DFQATT, CDR2 SNEGSKA, per germline (reference sequence). V dropped 2 bases and J dropped 2; count of bases not matched to a gene: 11. The CDR3 DNA reads as TGCAGTGCTAGATTACCTAGCGGCACTTTACAAGAGACCCAGTACTTC. Residues: CSARLPSGTLQETQYF.

This clonotype was counted between two and nine times. The chain links TRBV7-9 to TRBJ2-5; D call uncertain. This CDR3 has 11 amino acids. Germline assignment: CDR1 SEHNR and CDR2 FQNEAQ (reference sequence). The V end was cut by 7 bases, the J end by 3 bases, with 6 bases between. For the CDR3, the DNA is TGTGCCAGCACCACGAAAGAGACCCAGTACTTC. Its translation: CASTTKETQYF.

There are a few counts of this clonotype. V is TRBV7-2 and J is TRBJ1-1, with TRBD1 matching 8 bases. CDR1 and CDR2 (germline): SGHTA, FQGNSA. J was trimmed by 7 bases and V by 3 bases; bases with no gene match: 4. CDR3 size: 13 residues. CDR3 bases: TGTGCCAGCAGCTTCGACAGGGGCGTTGAAGCTTTCTTT. Its protein product is CASSFDRGVEAFF.

This clonotype was counted only a few times. The chain couples TRBV6-6 to TRBJ2-3; 7 bases map to TRBD2. Trimming at V came to 0 bases and at J to 4 bases, leaving 4 bases not matched to a gene. The CDR3 is made up of 15 amino acids. Germline V lookup: CDR1 MNHNY, CDR2 SVGAGI (reference sequence). DNA of the CDR3: TGTGCCAGCAGTTACTCGGGGAGGGTGGCAGATACGCAGTATTTT. It is translated as CASSYSGRVADTQYF.

A few counts support this clonotype. V and J are TRBV10-2 and TRBJ1-5; perhaps TRBD1 as D (5 bases). From germline, CDR1 is WSHSY and CDR2 SAAADI. The CDR3 is made up of 15 amino acids. V gave up 8 bases and J gave up 5 bases, with 19 bases separating them. The CDR3 here is CASGGGTHADQPQHF. As DNA, the CDR3 is TGCGCCAGCGGGGGGGGGACCCACGCGGATCAGCCCCAGCATTTT.

This chain connects TRBV24-1 to TRBJ2-2, with D unresolved. The CDR3 runs 12 residues. Trimming took 9 bases from V and 7 from J, leaving 11 bases between them. CDR1 is KGHDR and CDR2 is SFDVKD in the germline V gene. CDR3 protein: CATSIGFGELFF. As DNA, the CDR3 is TGTGCCACCTCCATCGGTTTCGGGGAGCTGTTTTTT.

The V gene is TRBV3-1, the J gene TRBJ2-2; possibly TRBD1 for D (5 bases). V lost 4 bases, J lost 6 bases, and 27 bases lay in between. The CDR3 consists of 19 residues. In germline, CDR1 is LGHDT, CDR2 YNNKEL (reference sequence). CDR3: CASSPRPSRGARASGELFF. CDR3 coding DNA: TGTGCCAGCAGCCCCCGACCGTCCCGTGGGGCCCGGGCGTCCGGGGAGCTGTTTTTT.

This clonotype was recorded a few times. The rearrangement uses TRBV7-9 and TRBJ2-3, with TRBD2 as a possible D gene (5 bases). The CDR3 runs 13 residues. The V end lost 1 base, the J end lost 6 bases, and 8 bases lay between the germline ends. Germline lookup yields CDR1 SEHNR and CDR2 FQNEAQ (reference sequence). CDR3 protein: CASSLGLADTQYF. The CDR3 bases are TGTGCCAGCAGCTTAGGATTAGCGGATACGCAGTATTTT. Full variable domain (remainder filled in from reference TRBV7-9 and TRBJ2-3): DTGVSQNPRHKITKRGQNVTFRCDPISEHNRLYWYRQTLGQGPEFLTYFQNEAQLEKSRLLSDRFSAERPKGSFSTLEIQRTEQGDSAMYLCASSLGLADTQYFGPGTRLTVL.